The 5 T cell receptor beta chains in this list originate from one sample, sequenced in a study of blood T cell repertoires in COVID-19. The repertoire was sequenced with immunoSEQ multiplex PCR; TCRdb's copy has only in-frame clones and lacks some. The sample carries some 170,000 clones, about 91% recorded once. Material: peripheral blood. The receptors derive from a woman aged 45-60 years with acute or convalescent COVID-19.

This clone has just a few counts. The chain uses TRBV6-5 and TRBJ1-5, with TRBD1 matching over 7 bases. Germline V gene sequence: CDR1 MNHEY, CDR2 SVGAGI. The CDR3 sequence is 14 residues long. V lost 5 bases, J lost 3 bases, and 4 bases stayed unmatched. The CDR3 sequence is CASSPDRVNQPQHF. The CDR3 DNA is TGTGCCAGCAGTCCCGACAGGGTCAATCAGCCCCAGCATTTT.

This chain joins TRBV3-1 (or the pseudogene TRBV3-2) and TRBJ2-7; D might be TRBD1 (6 bases). Per the germline V gene, CDR1 is LGHDT and CDR2 is YNNKEL (reference sequence). Deletions cut 4 bases from V and 6 bases from J, with 7 bases between. The CDR3 runs to 11 residues. CDR3 in amino acids: CASSLGGEQYF. CDR3 DNA: TGTGCCAGCAGCCTAGGGGGCGAGCAGTACTTC.

The V gene is TRBV4-1, the J gene TRBJ2-5, with 8 bases matching TRBD1. The ends lost 4 bases at V and 0 bases at J; junction bases unmatched: 4. Germline loops: CDR1 MGHRA, CDR2 YSYEKL. This CDR3 is 15 amino acids long. The CDR3 loop is CASSLVQGDQETQYF. In DNA form, the CDR3 reads TGCGCCAGCAGCCTAGTACAGGGGGACCAAGAGACCCAGTACTTC.

V and J are TRBV6-2 or TRBV6-3 and TRBJ2-5, with 9 nucleotides matching TRBD2. The V segment lost 6 bases and the J segment 5 bases; nucleotides outside the gene matches: 10. The V gene's germline CDR1 is MNHEY and CDR2 SVGEGT. The CDR3 consists of 15 residues. The CDR3 loop reads CASSPGGGGAETQYF. The CDR3 DNA is TGTGCCAGCAGCCCCGGCGGGGGGGGCGCGGAGACCCAGTACTTC.

The chain couples TRBV30 to TRBJ1-6; tentative D call: TRBD1 (5 bases). Looked up from germline, CDR1 is GTSNPN and CDR2 is SVGIG (reference sequence). This CDR3 is 15 amino acids long. Trimming removed 2 bases from V and 7 bases from J, with 15 bases in between. In DNA, the CDR3 is TGTGCCTGGAGTTTCTGGTCCGGGGGGAATTCACCCCTCCACTTT. Its translation is CAWSFWSGGNSPLHF.